The T cell receptor (beta chain) described here comes from a study of identical twins (dated by TCRdb to about 2016). Regarding the complete study: To test whether fetal clonotypes persist, this study deep-sequenced TCR alpha and beta repertoires from monozygotic twins, from unrelated adults of various ages, and from cord blood. To rule out contamination, the twin experiments were replicated at different times with different library preparation protocols.

About this clonotype: Its antigen remains undetermined. One base away there is no much larger clone; base qualities are not given.

The CDR3 runs 17 amino acids, cysteine and phenylalanine included. Kept here is only the CDR3 DNA, which spans 51 bases and is read in frame from base 1. The junction carries 21 bases between V and J, which are trimmed by 5 bases and 4 bases respectively. The germline V gene (reference sequence) provides CDR1 SSHAT and CDR2 FNYEAQ. The paper as a whole reports these results and caveats: Abundant cord blood beta clonotypes carried fewer insertions; young adult naive repertoires showed a weaker similar trend, while memory repertoires showed none. Recombination models systematically underestimated out-of-frame TCR alpha sharing in monozygotic twins but agreed with sharing between unrelated individuals. Compared with coincidental sharing between unrelated individuals, out-of-frame TCR alpha sequences shared between twins showed an excess of sequences with low generation probability. Conclusions relied on cross-sectional statistical analysis, since the same donors could not be followed over many years. The excess sharing between twins in beta out-of-frame sequences was weaker because fewer shared sequences reduced the signal-to-noise ratio. Invariant T cells such as MAIT and iNKT could partly confound zero-insertion analyses, although diverse VJ usage argued against such confounding for most clonotypes.

The library relied on 5' RACE. TCRdb records Illumina HiSeq 2000 as the sequencer. Template switching added a universal primer binding site, and the final cDNA carried a unique molecular identifier that allowed TCR cDNA molecules to be counted accurately. First-strand cDNA for TCR alpha and beta chains was synthesized from specific primers in the conserved constant-segment region. To control for contamination, every cDNA library carried two barcodes: a SMART-Mk sample barcode plus Illumina barcodes. TruSeq adapter sequences, together with Illumina sample barcodes, were added in two successive PCR steps. TCR alpha and beta cDNA libraries were sequenced on the Illumina HiSeq platform with custom primers. On the authors' methods: Unique molecular identifiers were extracted from raw reads with MiGEC, and CDR3 positions were determined with MiXCR. Recombination models were inferred per individual with the repgenHMM and IGoR tools using an EM algorithm. The analysis of shared clonotypes was done with the tcR package in R, with sharing normalized by the product of cloneset sizes. Out-of-frame nonproductive sequences were analyzed to study raw recombination free of thymic and clonal selection effects. In TCRdb, the public reads were trimmed at Q25 with fastp and aligned with MiXCR, with productive beta chains retained. Records with the same CDR3 protein are collapsed into one entry carrying the most frequent genes and DNA. V and J calls and clone size were set by TCRdb, not the authors. Within this sample are about 340,000 distinct CDR3 sequences, with around 12% of them counted one time only. Approximately 7.5% of the sample belongs to the ten largest clones.

Every donor in the study was a healthy Caucasian. Three pairs of female monozygotic twins, all aged 18 to 29 years, were included in the twin cohort. CD4+ and CD8+ T cell populations were isolated with positive isolation kits from Invitrogen. The data were also submitted as part of a second study, on yellow fever vaccine responses in identical twins. The second study, in turn, reports: The authors reported that the T cell response to vaccination in identical twins appeared partly convergent and partly personalized. The study precisely tracked vaccine-responding T cell clones in identical twins.

The specimen was CD8+ T cells sorted from blood. The sequence links TRBV7-7 to TRBJ2-1, with TRBD2 perhaps the D gene, on 6 matching bases. The source is a young woman in good health. The nucleotide sequence reads as follows: TGTGCCAGCAGCCCCGGAGACGGGACTGGATTATACAATGAGCAGTTCTTC. Translated, it reads CASSPGDGTGLYNEQFF.